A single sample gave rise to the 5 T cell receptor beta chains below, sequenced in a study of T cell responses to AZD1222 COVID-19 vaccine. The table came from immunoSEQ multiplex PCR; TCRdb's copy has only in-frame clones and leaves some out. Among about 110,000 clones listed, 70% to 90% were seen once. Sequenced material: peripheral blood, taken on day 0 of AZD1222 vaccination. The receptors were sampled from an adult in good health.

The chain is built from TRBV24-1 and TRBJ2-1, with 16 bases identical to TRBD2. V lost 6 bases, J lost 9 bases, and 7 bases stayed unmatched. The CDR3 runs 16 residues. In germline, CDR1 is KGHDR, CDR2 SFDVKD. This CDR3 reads CATSPEGTSGRVEQFF. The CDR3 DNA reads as TGTGCCACCAGTCCCGAAGGGACTAGCGGGAGGGTTGAGCAGTTCTTC.

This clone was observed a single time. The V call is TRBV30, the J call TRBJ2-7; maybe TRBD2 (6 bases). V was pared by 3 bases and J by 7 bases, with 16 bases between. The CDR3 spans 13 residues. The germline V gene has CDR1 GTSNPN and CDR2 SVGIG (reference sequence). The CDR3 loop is CAWRRQGGIEQYF. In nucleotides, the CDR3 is TGTGCCTGGAGGCGGCAGGGAGGCATAGAGCAGTACTTC.

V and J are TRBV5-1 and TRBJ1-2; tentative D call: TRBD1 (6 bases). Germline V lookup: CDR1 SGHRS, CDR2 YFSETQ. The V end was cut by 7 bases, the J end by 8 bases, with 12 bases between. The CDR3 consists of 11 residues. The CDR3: CASLGQSGYTF. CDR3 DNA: TGCGCCAGCTTGGGACAATCGGGCTACACCTTC.

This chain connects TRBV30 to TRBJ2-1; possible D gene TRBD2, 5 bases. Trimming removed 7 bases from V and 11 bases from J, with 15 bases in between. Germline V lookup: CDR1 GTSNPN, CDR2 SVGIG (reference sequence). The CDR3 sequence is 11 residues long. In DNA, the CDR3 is TGTGCCTTTTCCGAGGGAGTCCAGCAGTTCTTC. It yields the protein CAFSEGVQQFF. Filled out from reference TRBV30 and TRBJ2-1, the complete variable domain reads SQTIHQWPATLVQPVGSPLSLECTVEGTSNPNLYWYRQAAGRGLQLLFYSVGIGQISSEVPQNLSASRPQDRQFILSSKKLLLSDSGFYLCAFSEGVQQFFGPGTRLTVL.

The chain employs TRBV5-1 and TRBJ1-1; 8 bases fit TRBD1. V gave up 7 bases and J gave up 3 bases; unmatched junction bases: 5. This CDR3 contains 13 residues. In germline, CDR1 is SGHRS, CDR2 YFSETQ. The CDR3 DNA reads TGCGCCAGCGGGCAGGGGGCGGACACTGAAGCTTTCTTT. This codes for CASGQGADTEAFF.